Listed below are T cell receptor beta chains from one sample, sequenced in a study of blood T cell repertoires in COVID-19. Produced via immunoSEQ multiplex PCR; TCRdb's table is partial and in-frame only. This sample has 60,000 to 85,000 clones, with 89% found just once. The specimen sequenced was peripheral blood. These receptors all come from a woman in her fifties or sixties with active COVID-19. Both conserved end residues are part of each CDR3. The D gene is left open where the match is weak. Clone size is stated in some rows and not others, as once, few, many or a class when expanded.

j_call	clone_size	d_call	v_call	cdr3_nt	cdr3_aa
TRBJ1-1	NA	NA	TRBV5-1	TGCGCCAGCCGCAATACCGCCGAGGCTTTCTTT	CASRNTAEAFF
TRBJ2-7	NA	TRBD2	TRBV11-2	TGTGCCAGCAGTAAGGGACTACAAAAATCCTACGAGCAGTACTTC	CASSKGLQKSYEQYF
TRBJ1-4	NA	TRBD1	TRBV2	TGTGCCAGCAGTCGGACAGGGATAAGCGAAAAACTGTTTTTT	CASSRTGISEKLFF
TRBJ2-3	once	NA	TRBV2	TGTGCCAGCAGTGCAGGGGTTATGTCAGATACGCAGTATTTT	CASSAGVMSDTQYF
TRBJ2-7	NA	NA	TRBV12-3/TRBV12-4	TGTGCCAGCAGTCCTGGACAGTTCTACGAGCAGTACTTC	CASSPGQFYEQYF
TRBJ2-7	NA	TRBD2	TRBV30	TGTGCCTGGAGTAGACCGGGACTAACACCTTACGAGCAGTACTTC	CAWSRPGLTPYEQYF
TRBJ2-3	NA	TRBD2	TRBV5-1	TGCGCCAGCAGCTTGGGGTGGGGACTAGCGGGAAGCACAGATACGCAGTATTTT	CASSLGWGLAGSTDTQYF
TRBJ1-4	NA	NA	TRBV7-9	TGTGCCAGCAGCTTAATTTTCTCCGGGACTAATGAAAAACTGTTTTTT	CASSLIFSGTNEKLFF
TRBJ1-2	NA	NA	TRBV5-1	TGCGCCAGCAGCTTGGAGTCAGGGGATGGCTACACCTTC	CASSLESGDGYTF
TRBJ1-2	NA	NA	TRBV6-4	TGTGCCAGCAGCCTCAATGTGGGGGCCGGCTACACCTTC	CASSLNVGAGYTF
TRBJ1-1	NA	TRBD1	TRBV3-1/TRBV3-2	TGTGCCAGCAGCCCCCGACAGGGTGATATAGGAGCTTTCTTT	CASSPRQGDIGAFF
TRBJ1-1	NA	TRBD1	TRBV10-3	TGTGCCATCAGAACGACAGGGGGCGGAAACACTGAAGCTTTCTTT	CAIRTTGGGNTEAFF
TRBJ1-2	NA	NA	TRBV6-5	TGTGCCAGCAGTACCAGGGCAGGATCTGGCTACACCTTC	CASSTRAGSGYTF
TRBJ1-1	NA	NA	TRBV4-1	TGCGCCAGCAGCCAAGATAGGTCTGGGGCCACTGAAGCTTTCTTT	CASSQDRSGATEAFF
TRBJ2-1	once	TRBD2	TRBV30	TGTGCCTTTTCGGCTAGCGGTTACAATGAGCAGTTCTTC	CAFSASGYNEQFF
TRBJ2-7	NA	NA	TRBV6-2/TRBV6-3	TGTGCCAGCAGTTACTGGGCCAGCTACGAGCAGTACTTC	CASSYWASYEQYF
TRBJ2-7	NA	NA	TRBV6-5	TGTGCCAGCAGTAGGAGGGGGGGTGAACGTGGCGAGCAGTACTTC	CASSRRGGERGEQYF
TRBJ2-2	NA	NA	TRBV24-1	TGTGCCACCAGTGATTTCGGCACCGGGGAGCTGTTTTTT	CATSDFGTGELFF
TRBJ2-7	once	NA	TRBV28	TGTGCCAGCAGCCGATTTAGAGGATACGGCGACGAGCAGTACTTC	CASSRFRGYGDEQYF
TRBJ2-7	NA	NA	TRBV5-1	TGCGCCAGCAGCGCGGATCCCGGGACTGGGACCTACGAGCAGTACTTC	CASSADPGTGTYEQYF
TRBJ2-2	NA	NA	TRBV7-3	TGTGCCAGCAGCCCAAAGCGGGACACCGGGGAGCTGTTTTTT	CASSPKRDTGELFF
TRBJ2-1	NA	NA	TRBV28	TGTGCCAGCAGCTCTCTAGGTGGGTCTCTGGATGAGCAGTTCTTC	CASSSLGGSLDEQFF